A selection of T cell receptor beta chains follows, all from one sample in a study of metastatic and nonmetastatic thyroid tumors. Using MiXCR, TCRdb re-called clones from the PCR reads. The sample shows about 19,000 clones, more than 30% of them seen only once. Sequencing was done on a sample of tumor tissue. The receptor source for this set is a female donor with papillary thyroid cancer or a benign thyroid nodule (not recorded which). Some clones in this sample may be carry-over from other donors' samples. Both conserved end residues are trimmed from each CDR3. Each record gives: J gene, V gene, CDR3 protein.

TRBJ2-7,TRBV11-1,ASSAGAPGQGSYEQY
TRBJ2-1,TRBV20-1,SARVPAGGGNEQF
TRBJ1-2,TRBV28,ASSAGEGYT
TRBJ2-1,TRBV11-1,ASSFRPGVRSYNEQF
TRBJ2-1,TRBV12-3/TRBV12-4,ASSLDRDYAEQF
TRBJ1-2,TRBV6-1,ASRPTGTNYGYT
TRBJ2-7,TRBV6-1,ASSLRDRDYEQY
TRBJ1-2,TRBV18,ASSRGHNYGYT
TRBJ2-3,TRBV27,ASSSRLAGGTDTQY
TRBJ2-7,TRBV6-1,ASSSQGAYEQY
TRBJ1-1,TRBV5-1,ASSPLEGPTEAF
TRBJ1-1,TRBV28,ASSFPGPNTEAF
TRBJ1-5,TRBV28,ASSFFSAGTGGNQPQH
TRBJ1-1,TRBV6-2/TRBV6-3,ASSSAEPNTEAF
TRBJ2-6,TRBV28,ASQSSGANVLT
TRBJ2-1,TRBV7-7,ASSTGAGGYNEQF
TRBJ2-3,TRBV11-1,ASSFGLRSTDTQY
TRBJ1-2,TRBV27,ASSSKPTGANGYT
TRBJ2-7,TRBV11-2,ASSLVGSKAYEQY
TRBJ1-1,TRBV7-9,ASSLSSGIAF
TRBJ2-2,TRBV6-1,ASSPTHPPNTGELF
TRBJ1-5,TRBV2,ASSGRVSGPQPQH
TRBJ2-3,TRBV7-9,ASSGRGFRTDTQY
TRBJ2-3,TRBV28,ASSPTSGREGTDTQY
TRBJ1-2,TRBV19,ASSMGPGGGYT
TRBJ2-3,TRBV2,ASGMSDTQY
TRBJ1-6,TRBV6-2/TRBV6-3,ASRDPGLNSPLH
TRBJ1-1,TRBV28,AGRGFNTEAF
TRBJ1-2,TRBV20-1,SASRGAYGYT
TRBJ2-2,TRBV20-1,SAKGQGNTGELF
TRBJ2-7,TRBV11-2,ASSELRTDPSRQY
TRBJ2-7,TRBV6-1,ASVGSSYEQY
TRBJ2-7,TRBV12-3/TRBV12-4,ASSLAQGILYEQY
TRBJ2-2,TRBV28,ASSFLGQGTDGELF
TRBJ1-1,TRBV19,ASSRQSRHTEAF
TRBJ1-4,TRBV6-6,ASSYSSVNEKLF